Sequencing of this TCR beta chain was carried out in a study of T cells in Graves' hyperthyroidism and ophthalmopathy (dated by TCRdb to between 2019 and 2020). In terms of the full investigation: Peripheral blood samples were taken at the time of initial diagnosis, prior to any treatment. Prospective prediction of ophthalmopathy was tested in an independent validation cohort consisting of about 19 hyperthyroidism patients and more than 15 patients who later progressed to ophthalmopathy. The roughly 100 discovery patients were randomly divided into training and test sets at a 7:3 ratio. According to the paper, TCR Vbeta CDR3 sequencing was carried out on 135 peripheral blood samples, which came from 40 to 45 ophthalmopathy, under 80 hyperthyroidism and approximately 17 progressor patients. Thyroid tissue and blood T-cell repertoires from six Graves' hyperthyroidism patients were also compared in the study. To identify TCR V-J signatures that set the groups apart, the researchers used a discovery cohort of about a hundred patients, made up of 40 to 45 with Graves' ophthalmopathy and 57 with stable Graves' hyperthyroidism. After blood sampling, hyperthyroidism patients were treated with methimazole at a starting dose of 30 mg daily, and ophthalmopathy patients were treated with high-dose intravenous methylprednisolone. The paper's findings and limits, for the study overall: In validation, the model predicted progression to ophthalmopathy with roughly 66% sensitivity and less than 80% specificity, a median of approximately 6.7 months before onset. No statistical method was used to set the sample size in advance, and investigators knew the group allocation. Most expanded thyroid clonotypes (frequency above 0.001) were also detected in blood, a finding suggesting that blood repertoires may reflect thyroid immune responses. Ophthalmopathy was separated from stable hyperthyroidism by a 13 V-J signature model, with 85% to 90% sensitivity and 81% to 82% specificity obtained in cross-validation and 80%/75% obtained in testing.

Ophthalmopathy patients had moderately to severely active disease, Clinical Activity Score of at least 3, NOSPECS grade of at least 4, and duration under 3 months. The study excluded patients with uncontrolled infections, other autoimmune diseases, pregnancy or lactation. Diagnoses were established on the basis of clinical symptoms, serum thyroxine and TRAb, thyroid ultrasound, and orbital computed tomography. PBMCs were isolated from 7.5 to 10 ml of fresh peripheral blood by Ficoll-Paque density gradient centrifugation. Trizol reagent was used to extract total RNA, and RNA quality was then checked on an Agilent 2100 Bioanalyzer. CDR1 and CDR2 are read off the germline V gene as SNHLY and FYNNEI. V and J lose 8 bases and 0 bases, and a span of 8 bases separates them. From its cysteine to its phenylalanine, the CDR3 spans 13 amino acids. Only CDR3 DNA remains: 39 bases, in frame from the first base.

Points on this clonotype: Its antigen is still unknown. This clone may be a read error of a much larger clone one base away.

The TCR beta CDR3 regions were amplified from the RNA transcripts. The TCR CDR3 was subjected to a first round of RT-PCR using the HTBI primer set and the Qiagen OneStep RT-PCR kit. The libraries were constructed in a second round of multiplex PCR and then size-selected and purified. Sequencing of the libraries was done on an Illumina HiSeq2000 using paired-end 100 bp reads. The study's processing was this. SOAPnuke was used to process the raw data, throwing out any read that contained adapters or uncalled bases, had a mean Phred below 15, or lacked an exact constant-primer or identifier match. High-quality paired reads were merged with COPE v1.2.5, and unique nucleotide sequences were defined as clonotypes. MiTCR v1.1 was used to align the clonotypes against IMGT TRBV, TRBD and TRBJ reference segments. The analysis included only V-J combinations with a frequency above 0.0001, which together covered approximately 99% of the repertoires. A TCS score was defined as the ratio between F50 (clonal expansion) and ExV (chaos), using BLOSUM62-based TCRdist between CDR3 peptides within each V-J. Welch's t-statistics and random forest reduced around 510 V-J features to 13, which were used in a naive Bayes classifier (R e1071). The public reads were run again by TCRdb, first through fastp at Q25 and then through MiXCR, and only productive beta chains were kept. CDR3 protein sequences are deduplicated, and each keeps its most common genes and DNA. These V and J calls originate from TCRdb's pipeline instead of the authors' own analysis. Present in this sample are roughly 500,000 distinct CDR3 sequences, approximately 25% of which were seen just once. Of the sample, about 11% falls within the top ten clones.

This receptor was obtained from a woman under 40 with Graves' ophthalmopathy. The rearranged segments are TRBV2 and TRBJ1-5; the D gene assignment is ambiguous. The specimen was blood. The CDR3 sequence is CASCPVSNQPQHF. Here is the DNA: TGTGCCAGCTGTCCGGTTAGCAATCAGCCCCAGCATTTT.